A selection of T cell receptor beta chains follows, all from one sample in a study of shared clonotypes between healthy human individuals. Assay: immunoSEQ multiplex PCR; the TCRdb copy retains only in-frame clones and omits some. The data hold over 950,000 clones, with approximately 77% observed a single time. Sequenced material: memory CD4+ T cells from PBMCs. The receptors stem from a man aged 18-30 years in good health. Some clones in this sample may be carry-over from other donors' samples. Both conserved end residues are part of each CDR3. Each record gives: V gene, clone size, D gene, CDR3 length, J gene, CDR3 protein. A D gene is named only where the DNA matches it firmly. For some rows the clone size is stated as once, few or many, or as a class when expanded; others skip it.

v_call: TRBV7-2
clone_size: NA
d_call: NA
cdr3_length: 16
j_call: TRBJ2-2
cdr3_aa: CASSLEVLPRSGELFF

v_call: TRBV6-1
clone_size: NA
d_call: NA
cdr3_length: 14
j_call: TRBJ2-3
cdr3_aa: CASSAGDRTDTQYF

v_call: TRBV19
clone_size: NA
d_call: TRBD2
cdr3_length: 11
j_call: TRBJ2-1
cdr3_aa: CSTSGYNEQFF

v_call: TRBV14
clone_size: NA
d_call: NA
cdr3_length: 15
j_call: TRBJ2-7
cdr3_aa: CASSQPGSPIYEQYF

v_call: TRBV19
clone_size: NA
d_call: TRBD2
cdr3_length: 15
j_call: TRBJ2-7
cdr3_aa: CASSAGLAGKGEQYF

v_call: TRBV9
clone_size: NA
d_call: NA
cdr3_length: 14
j_call: TRBJ2-6
cdr3_aa: CASSVEVRANVLTF

v_call: TRBV9
clone_size: NA
d_call: NA
cdr3_length: 20
j_call: TRBJ2-4
cdr3_aa: CASSPRGGSERARGKNIQYF

v_call: TRBV27
clone_size: NA
d_call: NA
cdr3_length: 15
j_call: TRBJ2-3
cdr3_aa: CASSLYTSVTDTQYF

v_call: TRBV2
clone_size: NA
d_call: TRBD1
cdr3_length: 13
j_call: TRBJ2-1
cdr3_aa: CASRPGTGIRQFF

v_call: TRBV18
clone_size: NA
d_call: TRBD1
cdr3_length: 17
j_call: TRBJ2-6
cdr3_aa: CASSDRGLSSGANVLTF

v_call: TRBV10-3
clone_size: NA
d_call: NA
cdr3_length: 13
j_call: TRBJ2-7
cdr3_aa: CAISADADLEQYF

v_call: TRBV15
clone_size: NA
d_call: TRBD1
cdr3_length: 13
j_call: TRBJ2-1
cdr3_aa: CATSRDRGRRAFF

v_call: TRBV29-1
clone_size: few
d_call: NA
cdr3_length: 14
j_call: TRBJ2-1
cdr3_aa: CSVDGAATYNEQFF

v_call: TRBV14
clone_size: NA
d_call: NA
cdr3_length: 15
j_call: TRBJ2-7
cdr3_aa: CASSQEQGYSYEQYF

v_call: TRBV6-1
clone_size: NA
d_call: NA
cdr3_length: 13
j_call: TRBJ1-2
cdr3_aa: CASIRALYYGYTF

v_call: TRBV18
clone_size: few
d_call: TRBD2
cdr3_length: 17
j_call: TRBJ2-3
cdr3_aa: CASSSRTSGSIADTQYF

v_call: TRBV6-5
clone_size: NA
d_call: TRBD2
cdr3_length: 14
j_call: TRBJ2-7
cdr3_aa: CASSYRSGNYEQYF

v_call: TRBV5-1
clone_size: NA
d_call: NA
cdr3_length: 14
j_call: TRBJ1-1
cdr3_aa: CASVLSPSNTEAFF

v_call: TRBV5-1
clone_size: NA
d_call: NA
cdr3_length: 13
j_call: TRBJ1-1
cdr3_aa: CASSVDTNTEAFF

v_call: TRBV28
clone_size: NA
d_call: NA
cdr3_length: 12
j_call: TRBJ1-2
cdr3_aa: CASSPRVYGYTF

v_call: TRBV30
clone_size: NA
d_call: NA
cdr3_length: 17
j_call: TRBJ2-2
cdr3_aa: CAWSFRIAFGSTGELFF

v_call: TRBV2
clone_size: NA
d_call: NA
cdr3_length: 14
j_call: TRBJ2-2
cdr3_aa: CASRGAPNTGELFF

v_call: TRBV6-5
clone_size: NA
d_call: NA
cdr3_length: 16
j_call: TRBJ1-1
cdr3_aa: CASSYRRTDMNTEAFF

v_call: TRBV7-3
clone_size: NA
d_call: NA
cdr3_length: 13
j_call: TRBJ2-2
cdr3_aa: CASSSENTGELFF